This section outlines one TCR beta chain sequence together with its context. In its sample, this clonotype was seen many times. The antigen it binds to is not known. No base-level quality is on record; no much larger clone is a single base apart. The data are from a study of T cells in Graves' hyperthyroidism and ophthalmopathy (dated by TCRdb to between 2018 and 2021). A note on the overall study: Peripheral blood was sampled at the time of initial diagnosis, prior to any treatment. A discovery cohort of approximately 97 patients, approximately 44 with Graves' ophthalmopathy and 57 with stable Graves' hyperthyroidism, was used to find distinguishing TCR V-J signatures. The 100 discovery patients were divided at random into training and test sets in a 7:3 ratio. Thyroid tissue and blood T-cell repertoires from several Graves' hyperthyroidism patients were also compared in the study. Whether ophthalmopathy could be predicted prospectively was tested in an independent validation cohort made up of fewer than 20 hyperthyroidism patients plus 17 patients who later progressed to ophthalmopathy. The paper reports TCR Vbeta CDR3 sequencing of fewer than 150 peripheral blood samples: over 40 ophthalmopathy, roughly 80 hyperthyroidism and approximately 17 progressor patients. Following sampling, methimazole starting at 30 mg daily was given to hyperthyroidism patients, and high-dose intravenous methylprednisolone was given to ophthalmopathy patients. What the study reported, not specific to this receptor: In validation, the model predicted progression to ophthalmopathy a median of around 6.5 months before onset, with roughly 70% sensitivity and 72.22% specificity. Blood samples also contained most of the expanded thyroid clonotypes (frequency above 0.001), which suggests that blood repertoires may reflect thyroid immune responses. Sample size was not statistically predetermined, and blinding of investigators to group allocation was not performed. In cross-validation, a model built on a 13 V-J signature told ophthalmopathy apart from stable hyperthyroidism with less than 90% sensitivity and roughly 81% specificity, and in testing the same model reached 80%/75%.

Taken from the germline V gene, the CDR1 and CDR2 loops are MNHEY and SVGEGT. Trimming removed 2 bases from V and 6 bases from J, leaving 7 bases between the germline ends. The CDR3 starts with the cysteine, ends with the phenylalanine, and has 12 residues. Kept here is only the CDR3 DNA, which spans 36 bases and is read in frame from base 1. Amplification of TCR beta CDR3 regions was carried out from RNA transcripts. For the first round of RT-PCR on the TCR CDR3, the HTBI primer set was used together with the Qiagen OneStep RT-PCR kit. Libraries were constructed in a second round of multiplex PCR, after which size selection and purification were performed. The libraries were sequenced on an Illumina HiSeq2000 using paired-end 100 bp reads. Under the source paper's analysis protocol: SOAPnuke was used to process the raw data, with reads discarded if the reads contained adapters or uncalled bases, had a mean Phred below 15, or lacked an exact constant-primer or identifier match. High-quality paired reads were merged with COPE v1.2.5, and unique nucleotide sequences were defined as clonotypes. Clonotypes were aligned to IMGT TRBV, TRBD and TRBJ reference segments using MiTCR v1.1. The analysis was restricted to V-J combinations with a frequency above 0.0001, which together covered around 99% of the repertoires. The TCS score was defined as the ratio of F50 (clonal expansion) to E x V (chaos), calculated using BLOSUM62-based TCRdist between CDR3 peptides within each V-J. Welch's t-statistics and random forest reduced roughly 500 V-J features to under 15, which were used in a naive Bayes classifier (R e1071). The Morisita-Horn index was used to measure how similar the thyroid and blood repertoires were. The raw public data were reprocessed by TCRdb itself: fastp quality trimming at Q25, MiXCR clonotype calling, in-frame beta chains only. For every CDR3 protein sequence, its rows merge into one entry that carries the most common genes and DNA. These V and J calls derive from TCRdb rather than the authors' analysis. This sample lists 700,000 to 850,000 distinct CDR3 sequences; 30% to 40% were detected once. Together, the top ten hold around 30% of the sample.

Graves' hyperthyroidism was defined as stable when no progression to ophthalmopathy occurred over 18 months of follow-up. Hyperthyroidism patients were newly diagnosed, had a disease duration of under 2 months, and were aged 18 to 65 years. Any patient with an uncontrolled infection, another autoimmune disease, pregnancy or lactation was excluded. Clinical symptoms, serum thyroxine and TRAb, thyroid ultrasound, and orbital computed tomography formed the basis for the diagnoses. PBMCs were separated from under 12 ml of fresh peripheral blood using Ficoll-Paque density gradient centrifugation. Total RNA was extracted using Trizol reagent, and RNA quality was assessed on an Agilent 2100 Bioanalyzer.

Sample: blood. The chain links TRBV6-2 or TRBV6-3 with TRBJ1-2; the D gene cannot be resolved reliably. The sequence came from a woman between 40 and 55 years old with Graves' hyperthyroidism. The CDR3 here reads CASSYQANGYTF. The DNA is as follows: TGTGCCAGCAGTTACCAGGCAAATGGCTACACCTTC.